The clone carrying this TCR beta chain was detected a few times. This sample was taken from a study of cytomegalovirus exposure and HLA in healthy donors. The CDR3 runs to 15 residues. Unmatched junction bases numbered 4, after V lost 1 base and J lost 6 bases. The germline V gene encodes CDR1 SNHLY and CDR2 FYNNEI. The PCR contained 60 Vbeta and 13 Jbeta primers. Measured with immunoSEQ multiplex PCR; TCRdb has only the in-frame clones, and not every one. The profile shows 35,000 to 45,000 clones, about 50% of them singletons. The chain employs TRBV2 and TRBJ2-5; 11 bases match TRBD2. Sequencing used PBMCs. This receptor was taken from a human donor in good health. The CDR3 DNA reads TGTGCCAGCAGTGAAGAGCTAGCGGGGGGACAGACCCAGTACTTC. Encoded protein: CASSEELAGGQTQYF.